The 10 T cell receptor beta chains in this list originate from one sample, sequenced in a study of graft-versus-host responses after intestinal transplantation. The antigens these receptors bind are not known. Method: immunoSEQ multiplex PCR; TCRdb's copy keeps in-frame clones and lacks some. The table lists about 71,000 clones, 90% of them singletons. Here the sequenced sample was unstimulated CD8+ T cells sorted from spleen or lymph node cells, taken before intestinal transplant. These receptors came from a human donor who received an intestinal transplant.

CDR3 amino acids: CATSSQGHSYEQYF. In DNA form, the CDR3 reads TGTGCCACCAGCAGTCAGGGGCACTCCTACGAGCAGTACTTC. The J gene is TRBJ2-7, the V gene TRBV15; perhaps TRBD1 as D (6 bases). CDR3 length: 14 residues. Germline V lookup: CDR1 LNHNV, CDR2 YYDKDF (reference sequence). The V and J ends lost 3 bases and 0 bases respectively, with 9 bases between them.

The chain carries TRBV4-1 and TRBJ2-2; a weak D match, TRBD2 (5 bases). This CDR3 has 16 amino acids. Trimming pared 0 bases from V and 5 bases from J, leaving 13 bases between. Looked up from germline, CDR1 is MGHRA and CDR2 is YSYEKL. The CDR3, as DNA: TGCGCCAGCAGCCAAGATCAAGGGCGGGTAACCGGGGAGCTGTTTTTT. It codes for CASSQDQGRVTGELFF.

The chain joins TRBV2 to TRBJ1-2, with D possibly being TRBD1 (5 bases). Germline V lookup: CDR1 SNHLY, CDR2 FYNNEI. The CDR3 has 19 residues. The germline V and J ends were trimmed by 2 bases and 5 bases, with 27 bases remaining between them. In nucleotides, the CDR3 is TGTGCCAGCAGTGAAAGCCTGGCGGCCCAGACGGGGGGACTTTATGGCTACACCTTC. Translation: CASSESLAAQTGGLYGYTF.

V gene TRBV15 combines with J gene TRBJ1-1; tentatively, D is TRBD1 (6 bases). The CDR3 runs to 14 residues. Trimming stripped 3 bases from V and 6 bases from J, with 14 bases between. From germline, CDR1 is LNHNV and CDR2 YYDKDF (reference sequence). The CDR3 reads CATSSERGNPEAFF. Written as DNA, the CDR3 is TGTGCCACCAGCAGTGAAAGGGGGAATCCTGAAGCTTTCTTT.

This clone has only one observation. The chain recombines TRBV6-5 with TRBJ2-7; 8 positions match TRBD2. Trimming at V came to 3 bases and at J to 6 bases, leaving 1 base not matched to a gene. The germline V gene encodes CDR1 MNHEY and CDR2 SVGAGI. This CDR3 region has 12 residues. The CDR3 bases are TGTGCCAGCAGTTATGCGGGGGGCGAGCAGTACTTC. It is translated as CASSYAGGEQYF.

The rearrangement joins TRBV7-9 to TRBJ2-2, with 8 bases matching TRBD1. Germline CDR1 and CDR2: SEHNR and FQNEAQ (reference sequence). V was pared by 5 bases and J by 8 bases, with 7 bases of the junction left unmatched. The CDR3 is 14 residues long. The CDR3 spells CASSNAGGPGELFF. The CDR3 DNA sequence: TGTGCCAGCAGCAACGCAGGGGGCCCGGGGGAGCTGTTTTTT.

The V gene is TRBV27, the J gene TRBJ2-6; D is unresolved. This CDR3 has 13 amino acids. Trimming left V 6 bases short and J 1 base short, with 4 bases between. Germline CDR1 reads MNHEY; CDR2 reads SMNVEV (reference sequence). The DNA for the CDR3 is TGTGCCAGCAGCGTATCTGGGGCCAACGTCCTGACTTTC. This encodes CASSVSGANVLTF.

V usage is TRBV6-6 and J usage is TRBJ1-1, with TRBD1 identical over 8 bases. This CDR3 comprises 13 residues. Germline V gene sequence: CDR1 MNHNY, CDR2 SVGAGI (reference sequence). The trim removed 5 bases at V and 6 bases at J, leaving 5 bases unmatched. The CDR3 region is CASSTGQGAEAFF. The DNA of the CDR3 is TGTGCCAGCAGTACCGGACAGGGCGCTGAAGCTTTCTTT.

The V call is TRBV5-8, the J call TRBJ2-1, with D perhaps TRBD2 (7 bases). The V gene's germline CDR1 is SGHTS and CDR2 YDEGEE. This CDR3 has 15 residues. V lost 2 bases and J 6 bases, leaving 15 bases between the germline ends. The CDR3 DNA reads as TGTGCCAGCAGCTTAGAACAGGGAGGGCCCAATGAGCAGTTCTTC. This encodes CASSLEQGGPNEQFF.

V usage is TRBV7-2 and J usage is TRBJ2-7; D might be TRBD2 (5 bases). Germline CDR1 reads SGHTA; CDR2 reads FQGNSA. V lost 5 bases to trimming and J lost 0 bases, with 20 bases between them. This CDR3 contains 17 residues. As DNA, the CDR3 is TGTGCCAGCAGCCTTTTTGGGCTAGCCGAGAGCTCCTACGAGCAGTACTTC. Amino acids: CASSLFGLAESSYEQYF. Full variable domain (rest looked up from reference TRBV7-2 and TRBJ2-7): GAGVSQSPSNKVTEKGKDVELRCDPISGHTALYWYRQSLGQGLEFLIYFQGNSAPDKSGLPSDRFSAERTGGSVSTLTIQRTQQEDSAVYLCASSLFGLAESSYEQYFGPGTRLTVT.